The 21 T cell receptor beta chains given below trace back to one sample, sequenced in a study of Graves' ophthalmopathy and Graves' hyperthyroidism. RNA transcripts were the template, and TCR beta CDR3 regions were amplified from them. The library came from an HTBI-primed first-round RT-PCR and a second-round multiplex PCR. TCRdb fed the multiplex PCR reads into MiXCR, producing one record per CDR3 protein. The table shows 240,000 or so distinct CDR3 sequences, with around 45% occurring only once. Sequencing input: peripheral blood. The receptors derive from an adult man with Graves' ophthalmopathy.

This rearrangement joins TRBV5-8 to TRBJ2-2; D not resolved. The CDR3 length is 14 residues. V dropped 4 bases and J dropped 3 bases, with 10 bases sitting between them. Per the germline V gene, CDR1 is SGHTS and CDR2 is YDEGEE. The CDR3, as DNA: TGTGCCAGCAGCCGCCGGTTCGACACCGGGGAGCTGTTTTTT. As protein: CASSRRFDTGELFF.

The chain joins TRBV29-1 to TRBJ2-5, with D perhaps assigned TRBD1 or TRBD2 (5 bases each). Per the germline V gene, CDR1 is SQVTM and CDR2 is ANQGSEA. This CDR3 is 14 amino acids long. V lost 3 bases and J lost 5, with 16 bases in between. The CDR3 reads CSVEGPTPMETQYF. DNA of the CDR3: TGCAGCGTTGAGGGACCCACCCCGATGGAGACCCAGTACTTC.

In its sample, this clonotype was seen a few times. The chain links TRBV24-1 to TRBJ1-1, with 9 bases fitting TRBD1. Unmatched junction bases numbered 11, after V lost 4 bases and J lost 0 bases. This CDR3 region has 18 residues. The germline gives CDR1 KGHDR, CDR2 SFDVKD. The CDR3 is CATSDHPPDRGMNTEAFF. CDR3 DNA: TGTGCCACCAGTGACCACCCCCCGGACAGGGGTATGAACACTGAAGCTTTCTTT.

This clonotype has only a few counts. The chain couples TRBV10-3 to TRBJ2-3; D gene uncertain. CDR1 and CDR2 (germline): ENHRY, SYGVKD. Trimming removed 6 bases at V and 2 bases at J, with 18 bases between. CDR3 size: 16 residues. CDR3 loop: CAISDRTKGITDTQYF. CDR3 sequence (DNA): TGTGCCATCAGCGATAGGACCAAGGGAATCACAGATACGCAGTATTTT.

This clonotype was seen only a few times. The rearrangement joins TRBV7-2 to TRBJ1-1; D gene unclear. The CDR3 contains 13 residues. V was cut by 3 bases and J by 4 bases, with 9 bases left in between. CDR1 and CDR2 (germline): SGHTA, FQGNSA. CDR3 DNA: TGTGCCAGCAGCTTTGCCTACGGCACTGAAGCTTTCTTT. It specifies CASSFAYGTEAFF.

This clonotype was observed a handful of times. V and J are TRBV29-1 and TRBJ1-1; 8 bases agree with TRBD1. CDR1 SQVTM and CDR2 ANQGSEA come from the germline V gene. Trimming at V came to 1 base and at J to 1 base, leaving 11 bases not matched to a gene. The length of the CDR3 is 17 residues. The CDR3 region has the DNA TGCAGCGTTGAAGGATGGGACAGGCACCGGAGGAACACTGAAGCTTTCTTT. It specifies CSVEGWDRHRRNTEAFF. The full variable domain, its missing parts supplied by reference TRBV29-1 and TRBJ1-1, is SAVISQKPSRDICQRGTSLTIQCQVDSQVTMMFWYRQQPGQSLTLIATANQGSEATYESGFVIDKFPISRPNLTFSTLTVSNMSPEDSSIYLCSVEGWDRHRRNTEAFFGQGTRLTVV.

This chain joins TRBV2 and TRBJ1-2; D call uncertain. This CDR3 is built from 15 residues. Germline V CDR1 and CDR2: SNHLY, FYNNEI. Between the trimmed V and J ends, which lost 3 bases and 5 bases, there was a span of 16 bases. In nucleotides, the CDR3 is TGTGCCAGCAGTGAGGGCATACGAGTTGGGTATGGCTACACCTTC. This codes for CASSEGIRVGYGYTF.

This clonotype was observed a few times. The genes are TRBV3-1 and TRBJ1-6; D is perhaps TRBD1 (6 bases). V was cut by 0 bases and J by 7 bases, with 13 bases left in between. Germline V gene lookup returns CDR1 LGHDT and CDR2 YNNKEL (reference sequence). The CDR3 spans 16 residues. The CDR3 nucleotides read TGTGCCAGCAGCCAAGATCTCCCAGGGGCCAATTCACCCCTCCACTTT. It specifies CASSQDLPGANSPLHF.

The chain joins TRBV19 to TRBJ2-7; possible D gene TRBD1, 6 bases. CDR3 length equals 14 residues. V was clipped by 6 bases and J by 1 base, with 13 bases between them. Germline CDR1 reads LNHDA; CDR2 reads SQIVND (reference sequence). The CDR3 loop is CASRVTGSSYEQYF. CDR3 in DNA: TGTGCCAGTAGAGTGACAGGTTCATCCTACGAGCAGTACTTC.

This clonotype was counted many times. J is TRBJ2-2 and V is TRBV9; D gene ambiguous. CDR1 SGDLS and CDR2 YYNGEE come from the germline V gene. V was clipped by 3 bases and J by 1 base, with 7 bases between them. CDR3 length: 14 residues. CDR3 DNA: TGTGCCAGCAGCGCCCCGGTGAACACCGGGGAGCTGTTTTTT. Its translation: CASSAPVNTGELFF.

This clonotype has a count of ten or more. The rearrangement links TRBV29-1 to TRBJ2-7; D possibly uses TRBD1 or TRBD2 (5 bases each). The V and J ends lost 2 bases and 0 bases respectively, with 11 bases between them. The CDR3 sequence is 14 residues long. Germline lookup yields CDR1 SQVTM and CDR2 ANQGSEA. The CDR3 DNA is TGCAGCGTTGAAACTGGGACGAGCTCCTACGAGCAGTACTTC. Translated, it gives CSVETGTSSYEQYF.

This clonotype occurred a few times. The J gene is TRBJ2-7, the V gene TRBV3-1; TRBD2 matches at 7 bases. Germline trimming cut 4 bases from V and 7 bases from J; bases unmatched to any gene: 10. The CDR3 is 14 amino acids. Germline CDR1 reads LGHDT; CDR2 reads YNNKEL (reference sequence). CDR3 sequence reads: CASSPSVAGVEQYF. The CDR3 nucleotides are TGTGCCAGCAGCCCGAGTGTCGCGGGGGTTGAGCAGTACTTC.

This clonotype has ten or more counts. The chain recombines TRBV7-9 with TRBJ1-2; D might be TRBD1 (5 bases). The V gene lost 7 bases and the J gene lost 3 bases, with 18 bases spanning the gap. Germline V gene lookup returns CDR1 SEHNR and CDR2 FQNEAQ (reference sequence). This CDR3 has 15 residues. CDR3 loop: CASKMRGDWDYGYTF. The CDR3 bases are TGTGCCAGCAAAATGAGAGGGGATTGGGACTATGGCTACACCTTC.

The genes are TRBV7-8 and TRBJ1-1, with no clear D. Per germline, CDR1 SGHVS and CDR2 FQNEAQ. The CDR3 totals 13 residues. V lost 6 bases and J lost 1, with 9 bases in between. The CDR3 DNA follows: TGTGCCAGCAGATTTGCGGGGAACACTGAAGCTTTCTTT. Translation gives CASRFAGNTEAFF. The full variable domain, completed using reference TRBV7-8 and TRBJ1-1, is GAGVSQSPRYKVAKRGQDVALRCDPISGHVSLFWYQQALGQGPEFLTYFQNEAQLDKSGLPSDRFFAERPEGSVSTLKIQRTQQEDSAVYLCASRFAGNTEAFFGQGTRLTVV.

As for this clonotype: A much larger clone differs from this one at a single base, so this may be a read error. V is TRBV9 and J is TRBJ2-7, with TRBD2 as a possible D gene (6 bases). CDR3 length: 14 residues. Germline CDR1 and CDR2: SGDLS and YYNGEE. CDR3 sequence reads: CASSVHQEGYERYF. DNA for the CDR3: TGTGCCAGCAGCGTACACCAGGAGGGCTACGAGCGGTACTTC.

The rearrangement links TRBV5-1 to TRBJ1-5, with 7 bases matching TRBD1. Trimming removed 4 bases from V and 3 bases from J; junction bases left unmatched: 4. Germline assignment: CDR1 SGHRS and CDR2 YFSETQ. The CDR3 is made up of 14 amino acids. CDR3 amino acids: CASSMTGPNQPQHF. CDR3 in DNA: TGCGCCAGCAGCATGACAGGGCCCAATCAGCCCCAGCATTTT.

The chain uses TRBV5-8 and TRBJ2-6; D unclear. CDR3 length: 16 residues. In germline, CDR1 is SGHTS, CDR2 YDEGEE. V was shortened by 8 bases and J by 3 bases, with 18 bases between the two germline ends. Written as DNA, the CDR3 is TGTGCCAGTCGGACGCATGGGGTTGATGGGGCCAACGTCCTGACTTTC. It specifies CASRTHGVDGANVLTF.

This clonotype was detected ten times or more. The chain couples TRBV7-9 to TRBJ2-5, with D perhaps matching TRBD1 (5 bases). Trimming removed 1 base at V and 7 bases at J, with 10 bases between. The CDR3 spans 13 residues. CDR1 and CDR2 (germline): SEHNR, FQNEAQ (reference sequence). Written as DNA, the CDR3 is TGTGCCAGCAGCTTAGGAGCAGGGTCGACCCAGTACTTC. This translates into CASSLGAGSTQYF.

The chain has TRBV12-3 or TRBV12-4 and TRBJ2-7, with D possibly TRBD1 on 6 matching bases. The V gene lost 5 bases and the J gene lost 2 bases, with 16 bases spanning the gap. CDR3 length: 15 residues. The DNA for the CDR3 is TGTGCCAGCAGTGTCATAGCTGAGGGGGCCTACGAGCAGTACTTC. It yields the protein CASSVIAEGAYEQYF.

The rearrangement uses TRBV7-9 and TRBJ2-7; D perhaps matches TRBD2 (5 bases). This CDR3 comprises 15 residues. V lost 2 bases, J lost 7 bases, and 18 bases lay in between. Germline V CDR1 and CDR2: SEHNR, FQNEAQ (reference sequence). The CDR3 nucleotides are TGTGCCAGCAGCTTAATCGCGGGTCAGGCGTGGGAGCAGTACTTC. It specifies CASSLIAGQAWEQYF. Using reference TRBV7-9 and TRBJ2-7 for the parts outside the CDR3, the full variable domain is DTGVSQNPRHKITKRGQNVTFRCDPISEHNRLYWYRQTLGQGPEFLTYFQNEAQLEKSRLLSDRFSAERPKGSFSTLEIQRTEQGDSAMYLCASSLIAGQAWEQYFGPGTRLTVT.

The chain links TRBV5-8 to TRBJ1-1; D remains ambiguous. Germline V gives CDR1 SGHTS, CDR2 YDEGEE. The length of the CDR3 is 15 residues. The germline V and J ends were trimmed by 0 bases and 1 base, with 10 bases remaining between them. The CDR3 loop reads CASSLEGGENTEAFF. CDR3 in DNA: TGTGCCAGCAGCTTGGAAGGCGGGGAGAACACTGAAGCTTTCTTT.